This T cell receptor (beta chain) was obtained from a study of blood T cell repertoires in COVID-19. In the study overall: From the United States, Italy and Spain came samples of acute and convalescent COVID-19. The analysed material was cDNA or gDNA that came from T cells, B-cell-depleted T cells, or PBMCs.

The authors' processing: The authors estimated nucleated cell counts from reference gene primer amplification. Using immunoSEQ multiplex PCR, the repertoire was profiled, and TCRdb retains in-frame clones only, with some absent. Clone size and V and J calls were adopted from that table, with D and trimming inferred from the DNA. The data contain over 65,000 clones, 75% to 90% of them singletons. CDR3 length: 15 residues. V was cut by 1 base and J by 5 bases, with 13 bases left in between. Germline V CDR1 and CDR2: SGHNT, YYREEE (reference sequence). Sequenced input: peripheral blood. The chain recombines TRBV5-4 with TRBJ2-1; no clear D gene. The sequence derives from a man in his forties or fifties with active or convalescent COVID-19. This chain's CDR3 is CASSLRTSPDNEQFF. Written as DNA, the CDR3 is TGTGCCAGCAGCTTGCGAACTTCCCCTGACAATGAGCAGTTCTTC.